A single sample is the source of the 16 T cell receptor beta chains below, sequenced in a study of regulatory T cells in long-lasting Graves disease. Time point in this sample: newly diagnosed GD, antithyroid drugs for less than 3 months. The authors made the TCR library using RNA they extracted from PBMCs. The TCR beta library used iRepertoire HTBI primers with Arm-PCR amplification of CDR3. TCRdb independently ran MiXCR on the multiplex PCR reads; one entry per CDR3 protein. The table has about 500,000 distinct CDR3 sequences, roughly 16% seen once. The data also belong to a second study, concerning T cells in Graves' hyperthyroidism and ophthalmopathy.

This specimen was peripheral blood mononuclear cells (PBMCs), taken at new diagnosis, from a patient treated with antithyroid drugs. The origin of the receptors is a man between 40 and 49 years old with Graves disease.

This clonotype has a handful of counts. V and J are TRBV29-1 and TRBJ2-7; D is uncertain. The CDR3 is 12 amino acids. Trimming shortened V by 5 bases and J by 1 base, and 9 bases separated the two germline ends. Germline V gene lookup returns CDR1 SQVTM and CDR2 ANQGSEA. Here the CDR3 DNA reads TGCAGCGTTTCTTGGGGATCCTACGAGCAGTACTTC. As protein: CSVSWGSYEQYF.

The chain couples TRBV11-1 to TRBJ2-7; 8 bases align to TRBD2. Per the germline V gene, CDR1 is SGHAT and CDR2 is FQDESV (reference sequence). The CDR3 is 15 amino acids. V was clipped by 2 bases and J by 3 bases; unmatched bases: 6. The CDR3 sequence: CASSLSSGANYEQYF. The CDR3 bases are TGTGCCAGCAGCTTAAGTAGCGGGGCTAACTACGAGCAGTACTTC.

In its sample, this clonotype was seen many times. V and J are TRBV30 and TRBJ2-2; D ambiguous. Germline loops: CDR1 GTSNPN, CDR2 SVGIG (reference sequence). Trimming removed 0 bases at V and 2 bases at J, with 10 bases between. The CDR3 runs 15 residues. Written as DNA, the CDR3 is TGTGCCTGGAGTGTAATCTCAGGAAACACCGGGGAGCTGTTTTTT. Translated: CAWSVISGNTGELFF.

The sample holds many counts of this clonotype. CDR3: CASRRTSKNTEAFF. In DNA form, the CDR3 reads TGTGCCAGTAGACGAACTTCCAAGAACACTGAAGCTTTCTTT. The J gene is TRBJ1-1, the V gene TRBV19; no reliable D call. Trimming took 6 bases from V and 1 from J, leaving 12 bases between them. The V gene's germline CDR1 is LNHDA and CDR2 SQIVND (reference sequence). There are 14 residues in the CDR3.

The chain has TRBV5-1 and TRBJ2-1, with 12 bases that match TRBD1. CDR1 and CDR2 (germline): SGHRS, YFSETQ. The CDR3 sequence is 16 residues long. The J segment lost 9 bases and the V segment lost 4 bases, leaving 11 bases of the junction unmatched. The CDR3 sequence: CASSTRDRGRFSEQFF. The CDR3 nucleotides are TGCGCCAGCAGCACCCGGGACAGGGGGCGTTTTAGTGAGCAGTTCTTC.

The V and J genes are TRBV24-1 and TRBJ2-1; D tentatively fits TRBD1 or TRBD2 (5 bases each). Trimming pared 10 bases from V and 4 bases from J, leaving 7 bases between. The CDR3 is made up of 11 amino acids. From germline, CDR1 is KGHDR and CDR2 SFDVKD. The CDR3: CATGGYNEQFF. The CDR3 DNA is TGTGCCACTGGGGGATACAATGAGCAGTTCTTC.

This clonotype was observed many times. The chain is built from TRBV6-5 and TRBJ2-7; 8 nucleotides agree with TRBD2. The ends lost 4 bases at V and 0 bases at J; junction bases unmatched: 8. There are 16 residues in the CDR3. The germline V gene has CDR1 MNHEY and CDR2 SVGAGI. The CDR3 loop reads CASSLGRLATSYEQYF. The CDR3 DNA reads as TGTGCCAGCAGTTTGGGTCGACTAGCGACCTCCTACGAGCAGTACTTC.

This clonotype has a count of ten or more. The rearrangement joins TRBV28 to TRBJ2-3, with 8 bases fitting TRBD2. Germline values: CDR1 MDHEN, CDR2 SYDVKM. The V and J ends lost 6 bases and 0 bases, in that order; junction bases with no gene match: 5. The CDR3 length is 15 residues. CDR3 sequence reads: CASSTSGLSTDTQYF. Here the CDR3 DNA reads TGTGCCAGCAGCACTAGCGGCCTTAGCACAGATACGCAGTATTTT.

At least ten counts were recorded for this clonotype. The genes are TRBV2 and TRBJ2-2; 10 bases are shared with TRBD2. The CDR3 contains 15 residues. Germline V gene lookup returns CDR1 SNHLY and CDR2 FYNNEI. The junction had 7 bases not matched to a gene; V was cut back by 7 bases and J by 5 bases. The CDR3 region has the DNA TGTGCCAGCACCAGACTAGCGGGCAGGACCGGGGAGCTGTTTTTT. Amino acids: CASTRLAGRTGELFF. Filled out from reference TRBV2 and TRBJ2-2, the complete variable domain reads EPEVTQTPSHQVTQMGQEVILRCVPISNHLYFYWYRQILGQKVEFLVSFYNNEISEKSEIFDDQFSVERPDGSNFTLKIRSTKLEDSAMYFCASTRLAGRTGELFFGEGSRLTVL.

This chain joins TRBV9 and TRBJ2-7, with D perhaps matching TRBD2 (6 bases). The CDR3 length is 14 residues. The V end was cut by 2 bases, the J end by 3 bases, with 12 bases between. The germline CDR1 and CDR2 sequences are SGDLS and YYNGEE. The CDR3 DNA reads as TGTGCCAGCAGCGTGACTAGTACGGGCTACGAGCAGTACTTC. Translated: CASSVTSTGYEQYF.

CDR3 region: CSVFSQLNEQFF. The CDR3 nucleotides are TGCAGCGTTTTTTCGCAGCTAAATGAGCAGTTCTTC. The V and J genes are TRBV29-1 and TRBJ2-1; D unresolved. The germline V gene has CDR1 SQVTM and CDR2 ANQGSEA. CDR3 length equals 12 residues. V was shortened by 5 bases and J by 7 bases, with 12 bases between the two germline ends.

The chain's CDR3 is CASSRTHGNTIYF. CDR3 DNA sequence: TGTGCCAGCAGCCGGACGCATGGAAACACCATATATTTT. J is TRBJ1-3 and V is TRBV7-2; D is unresolved. The CDR3 has 13 amino acids. V was trimmed by 5 bases and J by 3 bases, leaving 8 bases between them. CDR1 and CDR2 (germline): SGHTA, FQGNSA.

This clonotype has only a few counts. The J gene is TRBJ2-1, the V gene TRBV29-1; TRBD2 matches 14 bases. Trimming removed 8 bases from V and 8 bases from J; junction bases left unmatched: 17. The CDR3 runs to 17 residues. Germline lookup yields CDR1 SQVTM and CDR2 ANQGSEA. The CDR3 reads CSSETSGRAPYIHEQFF. The DNA of the CDR3 is TGCAGCTCGGAGACTAGCGGGAGGGCCCCTTATATACATGAGCAGTTCTTC.

This clonotype appeared a few times. A much more abundant neighbour one base away suggests this may be a read error. The chain carries TRBV27 and TRBJ2-1; either TRBD1 or TRBD2 may fit D (5 bases each). The CDR3 consists of 13 residues. Between the trimmed V and J ends, which lost 7 bases and 7 bases, there was a span of 14 bases. Germline V lookup: CDR1 MNHEY, CDR2 SMNVEV (reference sequence). This CDR3 reads CASKSGSGNEQFF. In DNA form, the CDR3 reads TGTGCCAGCAAGTCAGGGAGTGGGAATGAGCAGTTCTTC.

As concerns this clonotype: A clone one base away is much larger, so this may be a read error. The rearrangement joins TRBV11-2 to TRBJ2-5, with 9 bases fitting TRBD1. The CDR3 extends over 13 amino acids. The germline V gene has CDR1 SGHAT and CDR2 FQNNGV. The CDR3 sequence: CDSSKGQGETQYF. DNA for the CDR3: TGTGACAGCAGTAAGGGACAGGGAGAGACCCAGTACTTC.

This clonotype was observed many times. This chain uses TRBV30 with TRBJ2-1; no clear D gene. Germline CDR1 and CDR2: GTSNPN and SVGIG (reference sequence). The germline V and J ends were trimmed by 1 base and 11 bases, with 9 bases remaining between them. This CDR3 spans 11 amino acids. CDR3 loop: CAWSGGSQQFF. CDR3 in DNA: TGTGCCTGGAGTGGGGGAAGTCAGCAGTTCTTC.